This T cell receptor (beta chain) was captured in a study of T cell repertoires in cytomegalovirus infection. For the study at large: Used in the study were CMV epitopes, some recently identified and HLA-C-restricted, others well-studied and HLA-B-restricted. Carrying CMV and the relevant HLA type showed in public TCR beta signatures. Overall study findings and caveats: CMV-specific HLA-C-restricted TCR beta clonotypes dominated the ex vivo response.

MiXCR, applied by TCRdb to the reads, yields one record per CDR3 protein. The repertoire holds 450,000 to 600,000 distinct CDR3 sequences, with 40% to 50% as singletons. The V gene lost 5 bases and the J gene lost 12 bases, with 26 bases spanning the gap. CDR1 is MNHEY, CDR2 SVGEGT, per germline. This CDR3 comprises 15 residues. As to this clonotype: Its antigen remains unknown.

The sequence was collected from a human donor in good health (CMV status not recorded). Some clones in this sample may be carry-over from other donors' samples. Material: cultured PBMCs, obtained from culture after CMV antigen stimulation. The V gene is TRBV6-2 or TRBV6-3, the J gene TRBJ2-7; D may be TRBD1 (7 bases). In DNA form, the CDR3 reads TGTGCCAGCAGTGGTGCGGGACAGAGCCTCCCCAAAGGGTACTTC. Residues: CASSGAGQSLPKGYF.